This TCR beta chain was identified in a study of blood T cell repertoires in COVID-19. Study background: Specimens from acute and convalescent COVID-19 originated in the United States, Italy and Spain. PBMCs, B-cell-depleted T cells, or T cells provided the cDNA or gDNA that made up the material.

The germline V gene has CDR1 LNHDA and CDR2 SQIVND (reference sequence). V was clipped by 5 bases and J by 5 bases, with 15 bases between them. This CDR3 spans 15 amino acids. In the original analysis: Amplifying reference gene primers gave estimates of nucleated cell counts. Sequencing was performed with immunoSEQ multiplex PCR; in TCRdb, only in-frame clones are kept and a portion is missing. That table supplies the V and J calls and clone size; D and trimming were determined from the DNA. This sample has some 13,000 clones, with about 84% found just once. The chain is built from TRBV19 and TRBJ1-4, with D tentatively TRBD1 (6 bases). The sequenced sample consisted of peripheral blood. The source is a human donor in a cohort sampled during active COVID-19. The CDR3 DNA is TGTGCCAGTAGTCGCACAGGGATCCCCAATGAAAAACTGTTTTTT. This gives the protein CASSRTGIPNEKLFF.